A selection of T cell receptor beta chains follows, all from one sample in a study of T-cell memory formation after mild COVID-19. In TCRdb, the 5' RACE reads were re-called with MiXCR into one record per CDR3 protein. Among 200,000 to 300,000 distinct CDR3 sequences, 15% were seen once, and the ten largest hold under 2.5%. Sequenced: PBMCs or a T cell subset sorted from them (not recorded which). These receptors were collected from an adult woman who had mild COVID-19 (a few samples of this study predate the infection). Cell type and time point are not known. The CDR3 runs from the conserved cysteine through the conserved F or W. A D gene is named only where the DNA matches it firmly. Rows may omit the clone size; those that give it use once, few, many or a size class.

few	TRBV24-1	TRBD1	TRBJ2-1	CATSDTGGSYNEQFF	TGTGCCACCAGTGATACAGGGGGCTCCTACAATGAGCAGTTCTTC
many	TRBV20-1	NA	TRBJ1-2	CSATDLRGDGGDGYTF	TGCAGTGCTACAGACCTTCGGGGCGACGGAGGGGATGGCTACACCTTC
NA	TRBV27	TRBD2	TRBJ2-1	CASSGTSGGGEQFF	TGTGCCAGCAGTGGGACTAGCGGGGGCGGCGAGCAGTTCTTC
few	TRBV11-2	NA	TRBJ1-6	CASSIRTDSPLHF	TGTGCCAGCAGCATTCGGACGGATTCACCCCTCCACTTT
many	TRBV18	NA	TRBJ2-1	CASSPNQDNEQFF	TGTGCCAGCTCACCGAATCAGGACAATGAGCAGTTCTTC
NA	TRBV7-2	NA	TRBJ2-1	CASSLTDSSYNEQFF	TGTGCCAGCAGCTTGACGGACTCATCCTACAATGAGCAGTTCTTC
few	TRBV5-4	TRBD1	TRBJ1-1	CASTQGDRGQLNTEAFF	TGTGCCAGCACCCAAGGGGACAGGGGGCAGTTGAACACTGAAGCTTTCTTT
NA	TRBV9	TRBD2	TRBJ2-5	CASSVEGLGETQYF	TGTGCCAGCAGCGTAGAGGGACTAGGGGAGACCCAGTACTTC
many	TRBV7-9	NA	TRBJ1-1	CASSSQGENTEAFF	TGTGCCAGCAGTTCCCAGGGAGAGAACACTGAAGCTTTCTTT
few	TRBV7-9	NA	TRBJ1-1	CASSSEGKGRMNTEAFF	TGTGCCAGCAGTTCCGAGGGGAAGGGGAGGATGAACACTGAAGCTTTCTTT
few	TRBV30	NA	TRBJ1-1	CAWSLGLEAFF	TGTGCCTGGAGCCTAGGGTTGGAAGCTTTCTTT
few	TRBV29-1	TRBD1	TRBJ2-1	CSVSDRADNEQFF	TGCAGCGTCTCGGACAGGGCGGACAATGAGCAGTTCTTC
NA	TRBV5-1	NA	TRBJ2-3	CASSPFRGSTDTQYF	TGCGCCAGCAGCCCGTTCCGGGGGTCCACAGATACGCAGTATTTT
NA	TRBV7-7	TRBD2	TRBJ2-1	CASSLDLAGGRNEQFF	TGTGCTAGCAGCTTAGACCTAGCGGGAGGCAGAAATGAGCAGTTCTTC
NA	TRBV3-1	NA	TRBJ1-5	CASSQGAGRGSNQPQHF	TGTGCCAGCAGCCAAGGGGCAGGAAGGGGGAGCAATCAGCCCCAGCATTTT
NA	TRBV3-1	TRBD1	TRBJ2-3	CASSRDRASWGSQYF	TGTGCCAGCAGCCGGGACAGGGCCTCGTGGGGATCGCAGTATTTT
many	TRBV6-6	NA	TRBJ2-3	CASSYGRDTDTQYF	TGTGCCAGCAGTTACGGCAGAGACACAGATACGCAGTATTTT
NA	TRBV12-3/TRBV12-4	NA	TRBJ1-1	CASSLSQGVGEAFF	TGTGCCAGCAGTTTGTCCCAGGGAGTCGGTGAAGCTTTCTTT
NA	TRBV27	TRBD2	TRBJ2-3	CASSLWAGGFNTQYF	TGTGCCAGCAGTTTATGGGCGGGAGGGTTCAATACGCAGTATTTT
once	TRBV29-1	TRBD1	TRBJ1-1	CSVLPGQGKAFF	TGCAGCGTCTTACCGGGACAGGGGAAAGCTTTCTTT
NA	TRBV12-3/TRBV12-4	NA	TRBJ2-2	CASSFRVANTGELFF	TGTGCCAGCAGTTTCCGAGTCGCGAACACCGGGGAGCTGTTTTTT
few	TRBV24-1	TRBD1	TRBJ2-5	CATSDAGTGEKETQYF	TGTGCCACCAGTGATGCCGGGACAGGAGAAAAAGAGACCCAGTACTTC
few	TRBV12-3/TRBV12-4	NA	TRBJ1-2	CASSAQVVNYGYTF	TGTGCCAGCAGTGCACAGGTCGTTAACTATGGCTACACCTTC
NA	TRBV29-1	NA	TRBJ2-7	CSVLDRRSYEQYF	TGCAGCGTCCTGGACAGACGCTCCTACGAGCAGTACTTC
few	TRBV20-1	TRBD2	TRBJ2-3	CSASHSGRASTDTQYF	TGCAGTGCCAGTCACAGCGGGAGGGCCAGCACAGATACGCAGTATTTT
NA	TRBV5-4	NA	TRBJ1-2	CASSLLANYGYTF	TGTGCCAGCAGCTTGCTGGCTAACTATGGCTACACCTTC
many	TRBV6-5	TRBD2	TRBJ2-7	CASSYSGITYEQYF	TGTGCCAGCAGTTACAGCGGGATTACCTACGAGCAGTACTTC
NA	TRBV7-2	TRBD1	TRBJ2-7	CASSLGETGDYEQYF	TGTGCCAGCAGCTTAGGCGAGACAGGGGATTACGAGCAGTACTTC
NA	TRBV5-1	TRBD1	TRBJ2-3	CASSLSVGVRGPSTDTQYF	TGCGCCAGCAGCTTGAGTGTGGGAGTGAGGGGGCCAAGCACAGATACGCAGTATTTT
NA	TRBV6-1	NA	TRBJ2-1	CASSAPAPRNDEQFF	TGTGCCAGCAGTGCCCCCGCGCCACGTAACGATGAGCAGTTCTTC
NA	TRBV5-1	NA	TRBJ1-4	CASSLSPRQAVNEKLFF	TGCGCCAGCAGCTTGTCCCCAAGACAGGCGGTTAATGAAAAACTGTTTTTT
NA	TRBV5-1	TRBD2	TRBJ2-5	CASSLGSAGAVETQYF	TGCGCCAGCAGCTTGGGGTCGGCGGGAGCGGTTGAGACCCAGTACTTC
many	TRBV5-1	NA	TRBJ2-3	CASSLTSNRDTQYF	TGCGCCAGCAGCTTAACCTCTAACCGGGATACGCAGTATTTT
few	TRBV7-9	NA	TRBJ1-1	CASSSTPVVEGSEAFF	TGTGCCAGCAGCTCGACCCCGGTCGTGGAAGGCTCTGAAGCTTTCTTT
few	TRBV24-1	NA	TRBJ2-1	CATSDPGTPFGNEQFF	TGTGCCACCAGTGACCCCGGGACTCCTTTCGGCAATGAGCAGTTCTTC
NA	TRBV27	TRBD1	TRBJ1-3	CASSFRGQFSGNTIYF	TGTGCCAGCAGTTTCAGGGGGCAGTTCTCTGGAAACACCATATATTTT
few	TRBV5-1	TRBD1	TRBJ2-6	CASSSAGTASSGANVLTF	TGCGCCAGCAGCAGCGCCGGGACAGCCTCCTCTGGGGCCAACGTCCTGACTTTC
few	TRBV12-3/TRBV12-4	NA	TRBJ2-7	CASTQGRILYF	TGTGCCAGCACCCAGGGACGGATCCTGTACTTC
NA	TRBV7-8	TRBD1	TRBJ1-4	CASSKFPGQQNEKLFF	TGTGCCAGCAGCAAATTTCCGGGACAGCAGAATGAAAAACTGTTTTTT
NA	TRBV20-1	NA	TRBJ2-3	CSARGLSTDTQYF	TGCAGTGCTAGAGGACTTAGCACAGATACGCAGTATTTT
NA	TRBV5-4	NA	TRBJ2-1	CASSLLGGPYNEQFF	TGTGCCAGCAGCTTGCTTGGGGGGCCCTACAATGAGCAGTTCTTC